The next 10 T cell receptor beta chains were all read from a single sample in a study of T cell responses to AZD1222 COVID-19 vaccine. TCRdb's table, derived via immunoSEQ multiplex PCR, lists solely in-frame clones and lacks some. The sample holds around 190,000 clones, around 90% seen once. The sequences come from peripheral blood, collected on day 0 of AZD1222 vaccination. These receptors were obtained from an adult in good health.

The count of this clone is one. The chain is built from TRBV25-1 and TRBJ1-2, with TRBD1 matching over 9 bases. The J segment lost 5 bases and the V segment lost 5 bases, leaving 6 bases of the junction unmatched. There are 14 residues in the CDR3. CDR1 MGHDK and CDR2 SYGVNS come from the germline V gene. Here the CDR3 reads CASSSGQGSYGYTF. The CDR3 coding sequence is TGTGCCAGCAGTTCGGGACAGGGATCATATGGCTACACCTTC.

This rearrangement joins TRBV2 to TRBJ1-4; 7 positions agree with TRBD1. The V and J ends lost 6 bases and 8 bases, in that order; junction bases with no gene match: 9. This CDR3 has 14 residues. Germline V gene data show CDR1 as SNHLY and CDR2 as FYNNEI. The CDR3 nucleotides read TGTGCCAGCAGCTACGACAGGGAAACCGAAAAACTGTTTTTT. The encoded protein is CASSYDRETEKLFF.

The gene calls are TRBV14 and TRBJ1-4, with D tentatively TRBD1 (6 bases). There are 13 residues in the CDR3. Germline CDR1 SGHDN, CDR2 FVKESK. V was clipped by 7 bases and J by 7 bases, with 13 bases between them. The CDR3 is CASNIRGGEKLFF. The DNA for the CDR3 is TGTGCCAGCAATATCAGGGGAGGTGAAAAACTGTTTTTT.

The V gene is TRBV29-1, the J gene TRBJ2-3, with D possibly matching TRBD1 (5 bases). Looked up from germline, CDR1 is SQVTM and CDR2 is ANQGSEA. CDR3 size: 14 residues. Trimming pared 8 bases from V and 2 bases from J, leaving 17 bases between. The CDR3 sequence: CSFKQGHYTDTQYF. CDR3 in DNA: TGCAGCTTTAAGCAGGGTCATTACACAGATACGCAGTATTTT.

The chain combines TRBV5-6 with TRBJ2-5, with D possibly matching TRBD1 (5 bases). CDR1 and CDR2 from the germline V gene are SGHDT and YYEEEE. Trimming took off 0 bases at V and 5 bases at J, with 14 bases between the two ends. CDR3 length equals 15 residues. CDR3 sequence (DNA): TGTGCCAGCAGCTTGGTGGCAGGGTCAGAGGAGACCCAGTACTTC. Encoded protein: CASSLVAGSEETQYF.

CDR3 DNA sequence: TGCGCCAGCAGCTTGTTCGGGTCAACTAATGAAAAACTGTTTTTT. Translated, it gives CASSLFGSTNEKLFF. The chain joins TRBV5-1 to TRBJ1-4; the D is unclear. The CDR3 is 15 amino acids. The germline V gene encodes CDR1 SGHRS and CDR2 YFSETQ. Trimming left V 1 base short and J 0 bases short, with 7 bases between.

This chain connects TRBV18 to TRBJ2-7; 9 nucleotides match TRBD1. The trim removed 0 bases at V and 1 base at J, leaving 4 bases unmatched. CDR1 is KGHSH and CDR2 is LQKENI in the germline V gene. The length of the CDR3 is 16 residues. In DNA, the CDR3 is TGTGCCAGCTCACCACCGGACAGGGGCCCTTCCTACGAGCAGTACTTC. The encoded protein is CASSPPDRGPSYEQYF.

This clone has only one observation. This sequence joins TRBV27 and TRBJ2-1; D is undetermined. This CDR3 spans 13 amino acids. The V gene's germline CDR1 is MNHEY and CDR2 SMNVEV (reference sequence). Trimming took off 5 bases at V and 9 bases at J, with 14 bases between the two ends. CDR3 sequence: CASSPRVVSEQFF. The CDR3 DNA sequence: TGTGCCAGCAGTCCCCGGGTGGTGAGTGAGCAGTTCTTC.

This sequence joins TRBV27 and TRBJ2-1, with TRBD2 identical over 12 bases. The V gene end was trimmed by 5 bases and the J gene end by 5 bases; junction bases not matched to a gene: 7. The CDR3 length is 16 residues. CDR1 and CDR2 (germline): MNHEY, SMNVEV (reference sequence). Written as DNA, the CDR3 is TGTGCCAGCAGTCGGCCCCGGACTAGCGGGAACAATGAGCAGTTCTTC. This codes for CASSRPRTSGNNEQFF.

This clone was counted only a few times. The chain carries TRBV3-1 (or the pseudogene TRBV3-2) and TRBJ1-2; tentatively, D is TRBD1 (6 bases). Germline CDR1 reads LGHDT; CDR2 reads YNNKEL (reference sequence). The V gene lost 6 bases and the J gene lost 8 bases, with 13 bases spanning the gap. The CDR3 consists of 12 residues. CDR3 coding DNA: TGTGCCAGCAGTAGGGGGGCGGCCGGCTACACCTTC. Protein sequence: CASSRGAAGYTF.